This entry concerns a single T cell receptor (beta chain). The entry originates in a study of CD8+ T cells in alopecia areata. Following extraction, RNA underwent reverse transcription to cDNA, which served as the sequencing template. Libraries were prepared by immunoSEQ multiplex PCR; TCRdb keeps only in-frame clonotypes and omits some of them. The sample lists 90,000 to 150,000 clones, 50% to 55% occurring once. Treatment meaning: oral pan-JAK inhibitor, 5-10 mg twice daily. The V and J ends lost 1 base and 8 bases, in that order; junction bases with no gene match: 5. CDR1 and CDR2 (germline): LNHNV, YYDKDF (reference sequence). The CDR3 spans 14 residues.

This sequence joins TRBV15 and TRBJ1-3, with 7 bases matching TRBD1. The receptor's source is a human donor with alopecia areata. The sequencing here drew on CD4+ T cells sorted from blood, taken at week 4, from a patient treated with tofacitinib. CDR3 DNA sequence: TGTGCCACCAGCAGAGCAACGAGGGGGCACACCATATATTTT. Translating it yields CATSRATRGHTIYF.